These T cell receptor beta chains were read from a single sample in a study of blood T cell repertoires in COVID-19. The repertoire was sequenced with immunoSEQ multiplex PCR; TCRdb's copy has only in-frame clones and lacks some. The sample shows about 76,000 clones, approximately 85% of them seen only once. What was sequenced was peripheral blood. The receptors here all came from a man aged 45-65 years with COVID-19, enrolled during active disease. The CDR3 runs from the conserved cysteine through the conserved F or W. The D gene is left open where the match is weak. The size field is filled for only some rows; it gives once, few, many or a size class.

abundance: NA; d_gene: TRBD1; j_gene: TRBJ1-6; v_gene: TRBV6-6; CDR3aa: CASSDGTVNYNSPLHF; CDR3nt: TGTGCCAGCAGCGATGGGACAGTTAACTATAATTCACCCCTCCACTTT
abundance: NA; d_gene: TRBD2; j_gene: TRBJ2-5; v_gene: TRBV11-2; CDR3aa: CASSFTSGRAGETQYF; CDR3nt: TGTGCCAGCAGCTTTACTAGCGGGAGGGCCGGTGAGACCCAGTACTTC
abundance: NA; d_gene: NA; j_gene: TRBJ1-1; v_gene: TRBV9; CDR3aa: CASSPQTAEAFF; CDR3nt: TGTGCCAGCAGCCCTCAGACAGCAGAAGCTTTCTTT
abundance: few; d_gene: NA; j_gene: TRBJ2-7; v_gene: TRBV20-1; CDR3aa: CSARDTGSQYF; CDR3nt: TGCAGTGCTAGAGATACGGGGTCCCAGTACTTC
abundance: NA; d_gene: NA; j_gene: TRBJ2-1; v_gene: TRBV7-3; CDR3aa: CASSQRASSVDEQFF; CDR3nt: TGTGCCAGCAGCCAAAGGGCATCTAGCGTGGATGAGCAGTTCTTC
abundance: NA; d_gene: NA; j_gene: TRBJ2-1; v_gene: TRBV12-5; CDR3aa: CASGLVGTEQFF; CDR3nt: TGTGCTAGTGGTTTGGTAGGGACAGAGCAGTTCTTC
abundance: NA; d_gene: NA; j_gene: TRBJ1-2; v_gene: TRBV28; CDR3aa: CASSPGFYGYTF; CDR3nt: TGTGCCAGCAGCCCCGGTTTCTATGGCTACACCTTC
abundance: NA; d_gene: NA; j_gene: TRBJ2-5; v_gene: TRBV5-5; CDR3aa: CASSGGAGGETQYF; CDR3nt: TGTGCCAGCAGCGGAGGGGCCGGCGGGGAGACCCAGTACTTC
abundance: NA; d_gene: TRBD1; j_gene: TRBJ2-5; v_gene: TRBV7-3; CDR3aa: CASSLGQPGTGGQETQYF; CDR3nt: TGTGCCAGCAGCCTAGGCCAACCCGGGACAGGGGGCCAAGAGACCCAGTACTTC
abundance: NA; d_gene: NA; j_gene: TRBJ1-1; v_gene: TRBV30; CDR3aa: CAWRLKTGNTEAFF; CDR3nt: TGTGCCTGGAGGTTAAAGACAGGGAACACTGAAGCTTTCTTT
abundance: NA; d_gene: NA; j_gene: TRBJ2-1; v_gene: TRBV4-1; CDR3aa: CASSPFSLGSIEQFF; CDR3nt: TGCGCCAGCAGCCCTTTCTCCCTAGGCAGTATTGAGCAGTTCTTC
abundance: NA; d_gene: TRBD2; j_gene: TRBJ2-1; v_gene: TRBV5-1; CDR3aa: CASSSTSGSYNNEQFF; CDR3nt: TGCGCCAGCAGCTCGACCAGCGGGAGCTACAACAATGAGCAGTTCTTC
abundance: NA; d_gene: NA; j_gene: TRBJ2-7; v_gene: TRBV7-8; CDR3aa: CASSPQARGSSYEQYF; CDR3nt: TGTGCCAGCAGCCCCCAAGCGCGGGGCTCCTCCTACGAGCAGTACTTC
abundance: NA; d_gene: TRBD1; j_gene: TRBJ1-5; v_gene: TRBV6-1; CDR3aa: CASRTGTGNQPQHF; CDR3nt: TGTGCCAGCAGAACCGGGACAGGCAATCAGCCCCAGCATTTT
abundance: few; d_gene: NA; j_gene: TRBJ1-2; v_gene: TRBV28; CDR3aa: CASTYGGVGLNYGYTF; CDR3nt: TGTGCCAGCACCTACGGCGGGGTCGGGTTGAACTATGGCTACACCTTC
abundance: NA; d_gene: NA; j_gene: TRBJ2-1; v_gene: TRBV30; CDR3aa: CAWESGRYNEQFF; CDR3nt: TGTGCCTGGGAAAGCGGACGCTACAATGAGCAGTTCTTC
abundance: NA; d_gene: NA; j_gene: TRBJ1-3; v_gene: TRBV10-2; CDR3aa: CASSEPGNTIYF; CDR3nt: TGCGCCAGCAGTGAGCCCGGTAACACCATATATTTT
abundance: NA; d_gene: TRBD1; j_gene: TRBJ2-5; v_gene: TRBV7-2; CDR3aa: CASSLAQGVWETQYF; CDR3nt: TGTGCCAGCAGCTTAGCTCAGGGGGTCTGGGAGACCCAGTACTTC
abundance: NA; d_gene: NA; j_gene: TRBJ1-1; v_gene: TRBV28; CDR3aa: CASSSGTAPLNTEAFF; CDR3nt: TGTGCCAGCAGTAGCGGCACAGCACCCTTGAACACTGAAGCTTTCTTT
abundance: few; d_gene: TRBD2; j_gene: TRBJ2-7; v_gene: TRBV6-2/TRBV6-3; CDR3aa: CASSYFSGLAGGPLSYEQYF; CDR3nt: TGTGCCAGCAGTTACTTCAGCGGACTAGCGGGAGGGCCGCTCTCCTACGAGCAGTACTTC
abundance: NA; d_gene: NA; j_gene: TRBJ2-7; v_gene: TRBV28; CDR3aa: CASSSQILQDYEQYF; CDR3nt: TGTGCCAGCAGTTCTCAGATCCTTCAGGACTACGAGCAGTACTTC
abundance: NA; d_gene: TRBD2; j_gene: TRBJ2-3; v_gene: TRBV27; CDR3aa: CASSTWGLAGGTQYF; CDR3nt: TGTGCCAGCAGTACTTGGGGACTAGCGGGCGGTACGCAGTATTTT
abundance: NA; d_gene: TRBD2; j_gene: TRBJ2-3; v_gene: TRBV2; CDR3aa: CASRPGLAGGTDTQYF; CDR3nt: TGTGCCAGCAGGCCAGGACTAGCGGGAGGCACAGATACGCAGTATTTT
abundance: NA; d_gene: TRBD1; j_gene: TRBJ1-3; v_gene: TRBV11-2; CDR3aa: CASSRDRFSDTIYF; CDR3nt: TGTGCCAGCAGCAGGGACAGGTTTTCGGACACCATATATTTT
abundance: NA; d_gene: NA; j_gene: TRBJ1-2; v_gene: TRBV6-5; CDR3aa: CASRHVSYGYTF; CDR3nt: TGTGCCAGCAGACACGTCAGCTATGGCTACACCTTC
abundance: NA; d_gene: TRBD1; j_gene: TRBJ2-1; v_gene: TRBV6-2/TRBV6-3; CDR3aa: CASSFRTGIGEQFF; CDR3nt: TGTGCCAGCAGTTTTAGGACAGGGATCGGTGAGCAGTTCTTC